This T cell receptor beta chain derives from a study of tumor-infiltrating lymphocytes in primary liver carcinoma. General study results and limits: Whereas tumor region pairs overlapped more, tumor-adjacent and tumor-blood pairs overlapped less.

Scientists recovered RNA and DNA together from approximately 20-30 mg of unsorted bulk tissue. Over 80% of the cells were viable tumor cells in every tumor sample. Reverse transcription of around 0.45 ug total RNA with a constant-region primer produced TCR beta cDNA. Construction of TCR beta libraries relied on three successive nested multiplex PCR rounds employing slightly modified ARM-PCR. The two initial PCR rounds, roughly 9 cycles each, used TRBV1-TRBV30 forward and C-beta reverse primers. In TCRdb, the multiplex PCR reads were re-called with MiXCR into one record per CDR3 protein. The data contain about 48,000 distinct CDR3 sequences, about 80% of them singletons. Concerning this clonotype: The antigen remains undetermined. The conserved phenylalanine or tryptophan is not found at the CDR3 terminus, so this likely reflects a read error.

The V segment lost 5 bases and the J segment 3 bases; nucleotides outside the gene matches: 9. There are 15 residues in the CDR3. The germline gives CDR1 SGHAT, CDR2 FQNNGV. The clonotype originates from a man in his forties or fifties with primary liver carcinoma and hepatitis B virus infection. Sequenced material: liver tumor tissue from sampling region 3. Stated subset: tumor region T3, left-lateral pole. The chain joins TRBV11-2 to TRBJ2-7; 8 bases match TRBD2. The chain's CDR3 is CASSQNSGGSYEQYL. CDR3 bases: TGTGCCAGCAGCCAAAATTCGGGAGGGAGCTACGAGCAGTACTTA.